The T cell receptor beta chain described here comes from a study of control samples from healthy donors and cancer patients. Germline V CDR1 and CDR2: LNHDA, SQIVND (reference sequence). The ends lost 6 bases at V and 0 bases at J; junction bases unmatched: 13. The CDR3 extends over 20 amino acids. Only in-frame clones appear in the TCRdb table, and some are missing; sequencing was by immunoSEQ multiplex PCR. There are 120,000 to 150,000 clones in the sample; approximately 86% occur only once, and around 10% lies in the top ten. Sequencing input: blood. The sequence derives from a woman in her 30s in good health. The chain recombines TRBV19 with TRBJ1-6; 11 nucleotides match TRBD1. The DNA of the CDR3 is TGTGCCAGTAGGAACTCCCCCGGGACAGGGGGGAGCTCCTATAATTCACCCCTCCACTTT. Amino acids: CASRNSPGTGGSSYNSPLHF.